A single sample gave rise to the 24 T cell receptor beta chains below, sequenced in a study of blood T cell repertoires in COVID-19. Profiling relied on immunoSEQ multiplex PCR, and the TCRdb table lists in-frame clones only, not all of them. The data show roughly 260,000 clones, with about 88% seen just once and under 4.5% held by the top ten. The sequenced sample was peripheral blood. The source is a man aged 55-75 years who had recovered from COVID-19.

The genes are TRBV1 and TRBJ2-3; TRBD2 is the table's D call and was not checked against the DNA. TRBV1 is classified as a pseudogene. CDR3 size: 19 residues. Here the CDR3 DNA reads TGCACCAGCAGCCCCTCGTTTCATGAGTCCCACTCGGGCACAGATACGCAGTATTTT. Translated: CTSSPSFHESHSGTDTQYF.

The rearrangement joins TRBV27 to TRBJ1-6; TRBD1 aligns across 10 bases. In germline, CDR1 is MNHEY, CDR2 SMNVEV (reference sequence). The CDR3 is made up of 13 amino acids. The J segment lost 7 bases and the V segment lost 7 bases, leaving 1 base of the junction unmatched. CDR3 bases: TGTGCCAGCACGGGACAGGGGAATTCACCCCTCCACTTT. Residues: CASTGQGNSPLHF.

CDR3 coding DNA: TGTGCCAGCAGCGATGAGTATCAGCCCCAGCATTTT. Protein product: CASSDEYQPQHF. The chain couples TRBV12-3 or TRBV12-4 to TRBJ1-5; D uncertain. The CDR3 covers 12 residues. Trimming took off 6 bases at V and 5 bases at J, with 8 bases between the two ends.

J is TRBJ1-2 and V is TRBV4-2; 10 bases are a match to TRBD1. V was clipped by 1 base and J by 8 bases; unmatched bases: 4. Germline CDR1 reads LGHNA; CDR2 reads YNFKEQ. The CDR3 loop spans 14 amino acids. The CDR3 DNA follows: TGTGCCAGCAGCCAAGGGACAGGGGGAGGAGGCTACACCTTC. As protein: CASSQGTGGGGYTF.

The chain links TRBV6-6 to TRBJ1-5, with D possibly matching TRBD1 (6 bases). The CDR3 runs to 16 residues. V was cut by 6 bases and J by 5 bases, with 20 bases left in between. In germline, CDR1 is MNHNY, CDR2 SVGAGI (reference sequence). The CDR3 here is CASSPKTGAIHQPQHF. For the CDR3, the DNA is TGTGCCAGCAGCCCTAAGACAGGAGCTATCCATCAGCCCCAGCATTTT.

DNA for the CDR3: TGTGCCAGCAGCTTATATCACGGCCGACAGAATAGGGAGCAGTACTTC. Protein: CASSLYHGRQNREQYF. The chain combines TRBV7-8 with TRBJ2-7, with D perhaps matching TRBD1 (5 bases). V was cut by 2 bases and J by 7 bases, with 21 bases left in between. Looked up from germline, CDR1 is SGHVS and CDR2 is FQNEAQ. The CDR3 runs 16 residues.

The chain employs TRBV11-3 and TRBJ2-3; TRBD2 is a possible D gene (5 bases). The CDR3 runs to 15 residues. Germline assignment: CDR1 SGHNT and CDR2 YENEEA. Trimming cost V 2 bases and J 5 bases, with 14 bases left between them. CDR3 coding DNA: TGTGCCAGCAGCTTATCCCCCCAACGGGGAGATACGCAGTATTTT. It codes for CASSLSPQRGDTQYF.

In this sample, this clone turned up once. The genes are TRBV9 and TRBJ2-4, with 10 bases fitting TRBD1. CDR1 SGDLS and CDR2 YYNGEE come from the germline V gene. The CDR3 is made up of 16 amino acids. After removal of 4 bases from V and 8 bases from J, the junction contained 12 bases not matched to a gene. DNA for the CDR3: TGTGCCAGCAGCCCTCGGGACAGGGGAGGCCAGGACATTCAGTACTTC. Translating it yields CASSPRDRGGQDIQYF.

The chain recombines TRBV6-5 with TRBJ2-5; the match to TRBD1 covers 7 bases. The CDR3 spans 14 residues. Germline V CDR1 and CDR2: MNHEY, SVGAGI. V gave up 5 bases and J gave up 9 bases; unmatched junction bases: 12. CDR3 sequence (DNA): TGTGCCAGCAGTCCCGGGACAGAGGTCCAGGCCCAGTACTTC. Its protein is CASSPGTEVQAQYF.

The chain employs TRBV19 and TRBJ1-5; TRBD1 matches 8 bases. Germline V lookup: CDR1 LNHDA, CDR2 SQIVND (reference sequence). With 7 bases clipped from V and 2 bases from J, the junction kept 7 bases outside the gene matches. The CDR3 runs to 15 residues. The CDR3 loop is CASTDRGGGNQPQHF. The DNA of the CDR3 is TGTGCCAGTACCGACAGGGGTGGGGGCAATCAGCCCCAGCATTTT.

CDR3 bases: TGTGCCTGGACGGCGGACTCCTACGAGCAGTACTTC. Its protein is CAWTADSYEQYF. This chain uses TRBV30 with TRBJ2-7; D is unresolved. This CDR3 has 12 amino acids. V lost 4 bases, J lost 0 bases, and 7 bases lay in between. The germline CDR1 and CDR2 sequences are GTSNPN and SVGIG (reference sequence).

The rearrangement links TRBV18 to TRBJ2-7, with 9 bases aligning to TRBD1. With 3 bases clipped from V and 3 bases from J, the junction kept 6 bases outside the gene matches. There are 15 residues in the CDR3. Germline CDR1 is KGHSH and CDR2 is LQKENI. The CDR3 sequence: CASSPLPGQGYEQYF. The DNA for the CDR3 is TGTGCCAGCTCACCCCTACCGGGACAGGGCTACGAGCAGTACTTC.

The V gene is TRBV18, the J gene TRBJ2-7; 7 bases fit TRBD1. V was clipped by 3 bases and J by 4 bases; unmatched bases: 9. The germline V gene encodes CDR1 KGHSH and CDR2 LQKENI. There are 15 residues in the CDR3. CDR3 amino acids: CASSPTGTEVYEQYF. The CDR3 region has the DNA TGTGCCAGCTCACCCACCGGGACAGAAGTATACGAGCAGTACTTC. The complete variable domain, with remaining parts taken from reference TRBV18 and TRBJ2-7, reads NAGVMQNPRHLVRRRGQEARLRCSPMKGHSHVYWYRQLPEEGLKFMVYLQKENIIDESGMPKERFSAEFPKEGPSILRIQQVVRGDSAAYFCASSPTGTEVYEQYFGPGTRLTVT.

The chain is built from TRBV9 and TRBJ2-1; D might be TRBD1 (6 bases). Germline V CDR1 and CDR2: SGDLS, YYNGEE. Trimming removed 2 bases from V and 9 bases from J, with 9 bases in between. The CDR3 extends over 12 amino acids. The CDR3 sequence is CASSVRGGEQFF. The CDR3 DNA follows: TGTGCCAGCAGCGTTAGAGGGGGTGAGCAGTTCTTC.

This clone appeared a single time. The chain links TRBV5-1 to TRBJ2-3; 11 positions agree with TRBD2. Germline V CDR1 and CDR2: SGHRS, YFSETQ. The V segment lost 1 base and the J segment 10 bases; nucleotides outside the gene matches: 5. CDR3 length: 14 amino acids. CDR3 residues: CASSLLLAGDAQYF. The DNA for the CDR3 is TGCGCCAGCAGCTTGTTACTAGCGGGGGACGCGCAGTATTTT.

This clone has more than one count but fewer than ten. The gene calls are TRBV2 and TRBJ1-2, with D unclear. This CDR3 region has 14 residues. Germline V gene data show CDR1 as SNHLY and CDR2 as FYNNEI. V lost 6 bases and J 4 bases, leaving 15 bases between the germline ends. CDR3 nucleotide sequence: TGTGCCAGCAGCGGGTCGGGAGGCGGCTATGGCTACACCTTC. This gives the protein CASSGSGGGYGYTF. Drawing the rest from reference TRBV2 and TRBJ1-2, the complete variable domain is EPEVTQTPSHQVTQMGQEVILRCVPISNHLYFYWYRQILGQKVEFLVSFYNNEISEKSEIFDDQFSVERPDGSNFTLKIRSTKLEDSAMYFCASSGSGGGYGYTFGSGTRLTVV.

DNA of the CDR3: TGTGCCAGCAGTTACGATAGTCGCCACACCGGGGAGCTGTTTTTT. Amino acids: CASSYDSRHTGELFF. This chain joins TRBV6-5 and TRBJ2-2; D gene ambiguous. V shed 2 bases and J shed 3 bases, with 10 bases lying between them. The length of the CDR3 is 15 residues. CDR1 is MNHEY, CDR2 SVGAGI, per germline.

The chain couples TRBV21-1 to TRBJ1-3; the D call of TRBD1 is as the table states it, not checked on the DNA. TRBV21-1 represents a pseudogene. The CDR3 sequence is 13 residues long. CDR3 sequence: CASSRQHGNTIYF. The CDR3 nucleotides read TGTGCCAGCAGCAGACAGCATGGAAACACCATATATTTT.

The chain uses TRBV30 and TRBJ2-7, with TRBD1 as a possible D gene (6 bases). The CDR3 covers 11 residues. Germline values: CDR1 GTSNPN, CDR2 SVGIG (reference sequence). The V end lost 4 bases, the J end lost 3 bases, and 7 bases lay between the germline ends. CDR3 sequence: CAWKGGYEQYF. In DNA form, the CDR3 reads TGTGCCTGGAAAGGGGGCTACGAGCAGTACTTC.

This clone was counted a single time. V and J are TRBV7-8 and TRBJ2-1; D may be TRBD1 (6 bases). V was cut by 0 bases and J by 0 bases, with 12 bases left in between. The CDR3 totals 17 residues. CDR1 SGHVS and CDR2 FQNEAQ come from the germline V gene. The CDR3 region has the DNA TGTGCCAGCAGCTTAGCCCCGAAAGGGGGCTCCTACAATGAGCAGTTCTTC. It is translated as CASSLAPKGGSYNEQFF.

V is TRBV19 and J is TRBJ2-3; TRBD2 matches 7 bases. V was clipped by 5 bases and J by 2 bases; unmatched bases: 10. Germline CDR1 reads LNHDA; CDR2 reads SQIVND (reference sequence). This CDR3 comprises 16 residues. In nucleotides, the CDR3 is TGTGCCAGTAGTGCCGTAGGTCTAGCGGACACAGATACGCAGTATTTT. Protein sequence: CASSAVGLADTDTQYF.

V and J are TRBV4-2 and TRBJ2-4; TRBD2 aligns across 8 bases. CDR1 and CDR2 from the germline V gene are LGHNA and YNFKEQ. This CDR3 region has 14 residues. J was trimmed by 4 bases and V by 1 base; bases with no gene match: 0. CDR3 in amino acids: CASSQAGGKNIQYF. The CDR3, as DNA: TGTGCCAGCAGCCAAGCGGGGGGGAAAAACATTCAGTACTTC.

The chain recombines TRBV12-3 or TRBV12-4 with TRBJ2-7; TRBD2 matches 8 bases. With V trimmed by 8 bases and J by 5 bases, 2 bases remained unmatched. This CDR3 has 11 amino acids. CDR3 protein: CASREGHEQYF. CDR3 sequence (DNA): TGTGCCAGCCGGGAGGGCCACGAGCAGTACTTC.

The rearrangement joins TRBV27 to TRBJ2-7, with D perhaps TRBD1 (7 bases). The CDR3 is 14 residues long. V lost 6 bases and J 4 bases, leaving 16 bases between the germline ends. The germline CDR1 and CDR2 sequences are MNHEY and SMNVEV (reference sequence). The CDR3 protein is CASSNAGQMYEQYF. In nucleotides, the CDR3 is TGTGCCAGCAGCAACGCGGGACAGATGTACGAGCAGTACTTC.